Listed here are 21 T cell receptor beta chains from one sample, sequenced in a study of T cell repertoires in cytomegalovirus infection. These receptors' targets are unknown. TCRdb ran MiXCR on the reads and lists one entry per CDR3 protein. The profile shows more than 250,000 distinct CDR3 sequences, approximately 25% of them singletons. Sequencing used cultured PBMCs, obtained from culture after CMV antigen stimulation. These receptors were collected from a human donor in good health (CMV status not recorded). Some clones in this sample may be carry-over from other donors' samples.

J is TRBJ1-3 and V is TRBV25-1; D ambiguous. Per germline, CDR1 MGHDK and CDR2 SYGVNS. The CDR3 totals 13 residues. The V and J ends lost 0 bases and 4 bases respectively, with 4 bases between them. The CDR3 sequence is CASSEYEGNTIYF. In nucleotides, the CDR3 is TGTGCCAGCAGTGAATATGAGGGAAACACCATATATTTT.

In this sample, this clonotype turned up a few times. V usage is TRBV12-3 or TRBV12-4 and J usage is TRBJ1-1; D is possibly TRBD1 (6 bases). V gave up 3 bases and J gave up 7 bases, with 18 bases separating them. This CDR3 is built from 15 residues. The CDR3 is CASSFYGGATGEAFF. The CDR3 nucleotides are TGTGCCAGCAGTTTTTACGGGGGCGCAACTGGTGAAGCTTTCTTT.

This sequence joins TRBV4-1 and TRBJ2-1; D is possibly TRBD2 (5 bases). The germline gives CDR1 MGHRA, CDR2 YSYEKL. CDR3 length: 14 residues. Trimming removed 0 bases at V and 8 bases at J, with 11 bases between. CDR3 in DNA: TGCGCCAGCAGCCAAGAAGGCAACGGGGATGAGCAGTTCTTC. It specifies CASSQEGNGDEQFF.

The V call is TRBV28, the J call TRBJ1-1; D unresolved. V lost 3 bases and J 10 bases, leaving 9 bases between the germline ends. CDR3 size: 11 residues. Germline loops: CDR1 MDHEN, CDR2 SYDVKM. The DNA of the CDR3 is TGTGCCAGCAGTTTCCGGACGGGAGCTTTCTTT. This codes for CASSFRTGAFF. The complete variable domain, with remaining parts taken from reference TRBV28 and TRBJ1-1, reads DVKVTQSSRYLVKRTGEKVFLECVQDMDHENMFWYRQDPGLGLRLIYFSYDVKMKEKGDIPEGYSVSREKKERFSLILESASTNQTSMYLCASSFRTGAFFGQGTRLTVV.

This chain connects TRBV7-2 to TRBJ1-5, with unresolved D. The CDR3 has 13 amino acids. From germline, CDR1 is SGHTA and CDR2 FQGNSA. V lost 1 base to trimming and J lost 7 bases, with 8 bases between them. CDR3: CASSLVRQQPQHF. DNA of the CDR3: TGTGCCAGCAGCTTAGTTCGCCAGCAGCCCCAGCATTTT. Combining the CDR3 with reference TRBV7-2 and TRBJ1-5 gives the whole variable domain GAGVSQSPSNKVTEKGKDVELRCDPISGHTALYWYRQSLGQGLEFLIYFQGNSAPDKSGLPSDRFSAERTGGSVSTLTIQRTQQEDSAVYLCASSLVRQQPQHFGDGTRLSIL.

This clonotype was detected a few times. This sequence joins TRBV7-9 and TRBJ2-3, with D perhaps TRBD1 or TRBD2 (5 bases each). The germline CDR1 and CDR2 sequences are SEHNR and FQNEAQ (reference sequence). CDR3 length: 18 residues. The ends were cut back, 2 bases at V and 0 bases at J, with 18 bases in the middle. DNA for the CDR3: TGTGCCAGCAGCTTACGATCCTCCCGGGACGTTAGCACAGATACGCAGTATTTT. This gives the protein CASSLRSSRDVSTDTQYF.

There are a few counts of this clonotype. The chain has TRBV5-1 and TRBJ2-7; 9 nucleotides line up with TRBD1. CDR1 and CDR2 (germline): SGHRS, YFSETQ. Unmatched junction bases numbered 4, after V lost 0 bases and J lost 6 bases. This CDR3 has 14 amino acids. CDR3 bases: TGCGCCAGCAGCTTGGAACAGGGGGCGCGCGAGCAGTACGTC. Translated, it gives CASSLEQGAREQYV.

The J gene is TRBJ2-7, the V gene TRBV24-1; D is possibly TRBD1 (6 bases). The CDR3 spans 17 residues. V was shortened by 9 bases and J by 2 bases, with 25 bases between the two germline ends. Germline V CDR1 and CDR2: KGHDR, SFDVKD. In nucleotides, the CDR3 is TGTGCCACCGATGACCGTCCAGGGGCCAAAATAGCCTACGAGCAGTACGTC. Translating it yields CATDDRPGAKIAYEQYV.

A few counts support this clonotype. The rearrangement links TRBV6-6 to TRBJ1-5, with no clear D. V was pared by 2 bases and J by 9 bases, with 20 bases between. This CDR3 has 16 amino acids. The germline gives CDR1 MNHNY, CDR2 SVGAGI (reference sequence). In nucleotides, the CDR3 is TGTGCCAGCAGTTACGTATTTTCGGGTTCGGTGGCGCCCCAGCATTTT. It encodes CASSYVFSGSVAPQHF.

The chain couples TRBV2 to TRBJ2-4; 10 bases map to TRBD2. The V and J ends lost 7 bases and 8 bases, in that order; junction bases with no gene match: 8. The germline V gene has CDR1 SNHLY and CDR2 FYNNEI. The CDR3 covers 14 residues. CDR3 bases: TGTGCCAGCATGAGCGGGAGGGCCGTAGACATTCAGTACTTC. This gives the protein CASMSGRAVDIQYF.

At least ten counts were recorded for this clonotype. Here the CDR3 DNA reads TGTGCCAGCAGCCGCCCACCTTTAGGAGCGGGGGCCACCCAAGAGACCCAGTACTTC. Encoded protein: CASSRPPLGAGATQETQYF. The rearrangement joins TRBV7-9 to TRBJ2-5, with TRBD2 matching over 8 bases. V gave up 5 bases and J gave up 1 base; unmatched junction bases: 18. This CDR3 has 19 residues. Per germline, CDR1 SEHNR and CDR2 FQNEAQ (reference sequence). The variable domain in full, with the rest retrieved from reference TRBV7-9 and TRBJ2-5, is DTGVSQNPRHKITKRGQNVTFRCDPISEHNRLYWYRQTLGQGPEFLTYFQNEAQLEKSRLLSDRFSAERPKGSFSTLEIQRTEQGDSAMYLCASSRPPLGAGATQETQYFGPGTRLLVL.

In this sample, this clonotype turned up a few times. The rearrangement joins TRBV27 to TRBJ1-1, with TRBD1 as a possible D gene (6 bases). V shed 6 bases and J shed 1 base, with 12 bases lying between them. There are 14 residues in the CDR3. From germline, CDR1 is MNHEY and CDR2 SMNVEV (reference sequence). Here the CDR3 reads CASRSGDWNTEAFF. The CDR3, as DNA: TGTGCCAGCAGATCAGGGGACTGGAACACTGAAGCTTTCTTT.

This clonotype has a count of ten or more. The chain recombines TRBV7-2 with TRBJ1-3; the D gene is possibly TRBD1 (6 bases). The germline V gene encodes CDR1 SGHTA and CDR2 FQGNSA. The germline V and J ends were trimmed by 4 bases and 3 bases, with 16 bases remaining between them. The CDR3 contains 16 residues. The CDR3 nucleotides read TGTGCCAGCAGCTCCAAAACCGTGGACAGTGGAAACACCATATATTTT. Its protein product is CASSSKTVDSGNTIYF.

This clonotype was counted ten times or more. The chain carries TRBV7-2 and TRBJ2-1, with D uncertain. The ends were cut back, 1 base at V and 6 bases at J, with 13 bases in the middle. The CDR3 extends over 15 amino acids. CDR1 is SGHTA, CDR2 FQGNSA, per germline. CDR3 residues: CASSLGGRLINEQFF. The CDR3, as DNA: TGTGCCAGCAGCTTAGGGGGAAGACTGATCAATGAGCAGTTCTTC.

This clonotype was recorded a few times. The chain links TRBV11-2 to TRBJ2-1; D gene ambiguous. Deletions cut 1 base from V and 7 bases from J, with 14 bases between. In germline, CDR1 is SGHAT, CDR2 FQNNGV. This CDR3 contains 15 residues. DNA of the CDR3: TGTGCCAGCAGCTTAGCCCCCGGGTCCGGAAATGAGCAGTTCTTC. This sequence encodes CASSLAPGSGNEQFF.

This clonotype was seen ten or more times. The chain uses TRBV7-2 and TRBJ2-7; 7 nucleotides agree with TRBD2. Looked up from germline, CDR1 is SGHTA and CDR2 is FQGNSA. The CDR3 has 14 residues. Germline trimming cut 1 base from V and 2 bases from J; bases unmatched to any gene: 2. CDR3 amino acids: CASSLGLAPYEQYV. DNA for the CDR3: TGTGCCAGCAGCTTAGGACTAGCCCCCTACGAGCAGTACGTC.

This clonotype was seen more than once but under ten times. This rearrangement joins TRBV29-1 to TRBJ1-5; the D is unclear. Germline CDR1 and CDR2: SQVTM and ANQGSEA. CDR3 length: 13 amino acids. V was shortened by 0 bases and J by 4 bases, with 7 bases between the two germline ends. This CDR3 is CSVEEGRNQPQHF. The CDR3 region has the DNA TGCAGCGTTGAAGAAGGTAGAAATCAGCCCCAGCATTTT.

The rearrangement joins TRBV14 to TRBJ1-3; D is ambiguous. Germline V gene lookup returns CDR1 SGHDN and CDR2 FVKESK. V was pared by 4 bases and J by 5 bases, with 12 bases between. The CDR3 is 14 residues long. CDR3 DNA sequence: TGTGCCAGCAGCCGGAGCGGGGATAGAAACACCATATATTTT. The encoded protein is CASSRSGDRNTIYF.

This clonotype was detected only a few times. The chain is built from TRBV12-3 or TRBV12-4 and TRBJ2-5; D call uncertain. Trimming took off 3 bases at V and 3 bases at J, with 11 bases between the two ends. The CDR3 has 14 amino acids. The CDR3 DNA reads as TGTGCCAGCAGTTTGGCAGCTGCTAAAGAGACCCAGTACTTC. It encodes CASSLAAAKETQYF.

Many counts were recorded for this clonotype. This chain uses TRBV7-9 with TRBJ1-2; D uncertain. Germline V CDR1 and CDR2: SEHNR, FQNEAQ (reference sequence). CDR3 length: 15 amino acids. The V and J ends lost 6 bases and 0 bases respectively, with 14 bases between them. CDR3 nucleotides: TGTGCCAGCAGGGCCTCAGAAAGCCCTAACTATGGCTACACCTTC. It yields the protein CASRASESPNYGYTF.

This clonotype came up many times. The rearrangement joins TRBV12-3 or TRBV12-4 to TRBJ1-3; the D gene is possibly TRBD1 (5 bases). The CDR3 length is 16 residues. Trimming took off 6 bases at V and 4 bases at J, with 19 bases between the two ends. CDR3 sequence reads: CASSPSVGPGGNTIYF. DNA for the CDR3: TGTGCCAGCAGCCCCTCGGTGGGACCTGGGGGAAACACCATATATTTT.